One and the same sample provided the 30 T cell receptor beta chains below, sequenced in a study of cytomegalovirus exposure and HLA in healthy donors. 13 Jbeta primers and 60 Vbeta primers were used for the PCR. The method was immunoSEQ multiplex PCR; TCRdb's version includes in-frame clones alone and lacks a portion of them. Here the sample spans 150,000 to 200,000 clones, 70% to 80% being singletons. The material sequenced was PBMCs. The source of these receptors is a woman aged 40 to 50 in good health and CMV-seronegative.

V gene TRBV9 combines with J gene TRBJ1-3; maybe TRBD1 (5 bases). The CDR3 sequence is 15 residues long. Germline CDR1 is SGDLS and CDR2 is YYNGEE. Between the trimmed V and J ends, which lost 0 bases and 4 bases, there was a span of 11 bases. The CDR3 here is CASSVGDLGGNTIYF. The CDR3 DNA is TGTGCCAGCAGCGTAGGGGACTTGGGAGGAAACACCATATATTTT.

This chain uses TRBV6-6 with TRBJ1-2; no clear D. V was pared by 3 bases and J by 3 bases, with 8 bases between. The CDR3 has 13 amino acids. Germline V gene lookup returns CDR1 MNHNY and CDR2 SVGAGI (reference sequence). This chain's CDR3 is CASSYASYYGYTF. CDR3 nucleotide sequence: TGTGCCAGCAGTTATGCCAGTTACTATGGCTACACCTTC.

CDR3 nucleotides: TGTGCCAGCAGCACAACCGGGACAGGGTTTCACGGGGAGCTGTTTTTT. It yields the protein CASSTTGTGFHGELFF. The chain has TRBV5-6 and TRBJ2-2, with TRBD1 matching over 9 bases. CDR3 length: 16 amino acids. V dropped 4 bases and J dropped 7; count of bases not matched to a gene: 11. The germline CDR1 and CDR2 sequences are SGHDT and YYEEEE.

This clone came up once. The chain has TRBV5-6 and TRBJ2-5; 10 bases agree with TRBD1. CDR3 length: 19 residues. J gave up 3 bases and V 0 bases, and 14 bases lay outside the gene matches. Germline V gene data show CDR1 as SGHDT and CDR2 as YYEEEE. The CDR3 DNA follows: TGTGCCAGCAGCTTGGACGGGACAGGGGTGCCCCGGTGGGAAGAGACCCAGTACTTC. This encodes CASSLDGTGVPRWEETQYF.

The gene calls are TRBV7-2 and TRBJ2-5; a possible D gene is TRBD1 (5 bases). The germline gives CDR1 SGHTA, CDR2 FQGNSA. The CDR3 length is 15 residues. V was pared by 1 base and J by 4 bases, with 13 bases between. The CDR3 nucleotides are TGTGCCAGCAGCTTAGACGGACGAAGGGGAGAGACCCAGTACTTC. This encodes CASSLDGRRGETQYF.

The rearrangement uses TRBV5-1 and TRBJ2-7; tentatively, D is TRBD2 (6 bases). This CDR3 has 15 amino acids. Germline V gives CDR1 SGHRS, CDR2 YFSETQ. The V gene lost 2 bases and the J gene lost 0 bases, with 12 bases spanning the gap. Here the CDR3 reads CASSLSGSSSYEQYF. CDR3 DNA: TGCGCCAGCAGCTTAAGCGGGTCAAGCTCCTACGAGCAGTACTTC.

The chain couples TRBV7-2 to TRBJ2-3; maybe TRBD2 (5 bases). Germline-derived CDR1 and CDR2 are SGHTA and FQGNSA. CDR3 length: 16 residues. Between the trimmed V and J ends, which lost 3 bases and 4 bases, there was a span of 17 bases. This CDR3 reads CASSFRRVARADTQYF. The CDR3 DNA follows: TGTGCCAGCAGCTTTAGGCGGGTAGCTCGGGCAGATACGCAGTATTTT.

In this sample, this clone turned up a few times. The CDR3 nucleotides are TGTGCCAGCAGCTCTGGACAGGGGGAAAATGAAAAACTGTTTTTT. Protein: CASSSGQGENEKLFF. The chain uses TRBV27 and TRBJ1-4; 10 nucleotides match TRBD1. V trimming: 6 bases; J trimming: 5 bases; junction bases outside the gene matches: 6. Germline assignment: CDR1 MNHEY and CDR2 SMNVEV (reference sequence). CDR3 length: 15 residues.

This clone has a single count. The J gene is TRBJ2-3, the V gene TRBV9, with 7 bases fitting TRBD2. Unmatched junction bases numbered 9, after V lost 3 bases and J lost 5 bases. Germline V gene data show CDR1 as SGDLS and CDR2 as YYNGEE. This CDR3 is built from 15 residues. CDR3 amino acids: CASSAPTGGGDTQYF. The CDR3 DNA follows: TGTGCCAGCAGCGCCCCTACGGGGGGAGGAGATACGCAGTATTTT.

This rearrangement joins TRBV7-2 to TRBJ2-3; D gene unclear. This CDR3 contains 14 residues. Trimming left V 1 base short and J 6 bases short, with 11 bases between. Looked up from germline, CDR1 is SGHTA and CDR2 is FQGNSA. Here the CDR3 reads CASSLEPSLDTQYF. The CDR3 DNA reads as TGTGCCAGCAGCTTAGAGCCTAGTCTGGATACGCAGTATTTT. Supplemented by reference TRBV7-2 and TRBJ2-3, the full variable domain reads GAGVSQSPSNKVTEKGKDVELRCDPISGHTALYWYRQSLGQGLEFLIYFQGNSAPDKSGLPSDRFSAERTGGSVSTLTIQRTQQEDSAVYLCASSLEPSLDTQYFGPGTRLTVL.

The chain joins TRBV7-2 to TRBJ1-1, with a possible D match to TRBD1 (5 bases). Germline V CDR1 and CDR2: SGHTA, FQGNSA. This CDR3 has 17 amino acids. V was shortened by 3 bases and J by 0 bases, with 17 bases between the two germline ends. The CDR3 nucleotides read TGTGCCAGCAGCTTGACCCTCGGGGGGAGGATGAACACTGAAGCTTTCTTT. Protein: CASSLTLGGRMNTEAFF.

This sequence joins TRBV18 and TRBJ2-3; TRBD2 is a possible D gene (6 bases). This CDR3 spans 14 amino acids. V was cut by 5 bases and J by 2 bases, with 11 bases left in between. Germline V gene lookup returns CDR1 KGHSH and CDR2 LQKENI. CDR3 residues: CASSEERATDTQYF. Written as DNA, the CDR3 is TGTGCCAGCTCAGAAGAGCGGGCCACAGATACGCAGTATTTT.

The chain carries TRBV2 and TRBJ2-7; TRBD2 is a possible D gene (5 bases). CDR1 and CDR2 (germline): SNHLY, FYNNEI. The CDR3 sequence is 15 residues long. Trimming left V 1 base short and J 2 bases short, with 12 bases between. CDR3 residues: CASSEVEGTPYEQYF. CDR3 DNA sequence: TGTGCCAGCAGTGAAGTTGAGGGAACCCCCTACGAGCAGTACTTC.

This clone was observed a single time. This rearrangement joins TRBV9 to TRBJ1-2, with D unresolved. Trimming took off 3 bases at V and 0 bases at J, with 6 bases between the two ends. The germline CDR1 and CDR2 sequences are SGDLS and YYNGEE. The CDR3 sequence is 13 residues long. The CDR3 DNA reads TGTGCCAGCAGCGATCCAGCTAACTATGGCTACACCTTC. Translating gives CASSDPANYGYTF.

This chain joins TRBV6-1 and TRBJ1-5, with 7 bases matching TRBD1. J was trimmed by 10 bases and V by 7 bases; bases with no gene match: 13. In germline, CDR1 is MNHNS, CDR2 SASEGT. The CDR3 runs 14 residues. The CDR3 sequence is CASTDRVLSSPQHF. CDR3 DNA: TGTGCCAGCACCGACAGGGTTTTATCAAGTCCCCAGCATTTT.

The chain links TRBV5-1 to TRBJ2-1; 7 positions agree with TRBD2. Germline CDR1 reads SGHRS; CDR2 reads YFSETQ. The length of the CDR3 is 16 residues. The V gene end was trimmed by 0 bases and the J gene end by 0 bases; junction bases not matched to a gene: 3. The CDR3 protein is CASSLDPGGSYNEQFF. As DNA, the CDR3 is TGCGCCAGCAGCTTGGATCCGGGGGGCTCCTACAATGAGCAGTTCTTC.

The chain uses TRBV7-2 and TRBJ1-6; TRBD1 agrees at 10 bases. V trimming: 3 bases; J trimming: 9 bases; junction bases outside the gene matches: 8. The CDR3 covers 16 residues. Germline CDR1 reads SGHTA; CDR2 reads FQGNSA. CDR3 amino acids: CASSFQTGGSGSPLHF. The CDR3 DNA sequence: TGTGCCAGCAGCTTCCAGACAGGGGGCTCGGGTTCACCCCTCCACTTT.

The CDR3 nucleotides are TGTGCCAGCACTAGTGGGACTAATGAAAAACTGTTTTTT. Translation gives CASTSGTNEKLFF. The chain carries TRBV6-5 and TRBJ1-4; D not resolved. The germline CDR1 and CDR2 sequences are MNHEY and SVGAGI. Between the trimmed V and J ends, which lost 7 bases and 2 bases, there was a span of 8 bases. The CDR3 contains 13 residues.

The chain is built from TRBV18 and TRBJ1-1, with D unresolved. V was cut by 4 bases and J by 3 bases, with 9 bases left in between. Germline V gene sequence: CDR1 KGHSH, CDR2 LQKENI. This CDR3 is built from 13 residues. CDR3 residues: CASSQNKHTEAFF. CDR3 nucleotides: TGTGCCAGCTCACAAAACAAACACACTGAAGCTTTCTTT.

With regard to this clone: Its ends do not fully match the called genes, so a read error is possible. V usage is TRBV7-9 and J usage is TRBJ1-6; D is possibly TRBD1 (6 bases). This CDR3 has 16 residues. Looked up from germline, CDR1 is SEHNR and CDR2 is FQNEAQ (reference sequence). CDR3: CSSSLVDSSYNSPLHF. The CDR3 DNA is TGTTCCAGCAGCTTAGTGGACAGCTCCTATAATTCACCCCTCCACTTT.

The genes are TRBV6-5 and TRBJ2-7; a weak D match, TRBD1 (6 bases). Trimming removed 2 bases at V and 1 base at J, with 9 bases between. Germline V gene data show CDR1 as MNHEY and CDR2 as SVGAGI. The CDR3 loop spans 14 amino acids. As DNA, the CDR3 is TGTGCCAGCAGTTACCTGGGACAATCCTACGAGCAGTACTTC. Its protein product is CASSYLGQSYEQYF.

V is TRBV21-1 and J is TRBJ1-3; TRBD1 is the table's D call and was not checked against the DNA. TRBV21-1 is a pseudogene. This CDR3 has 18 amino acids. The CDR3 DNA is TGTGCCAGCAGCAAGGGACATAATGGGGCGGTTGGTGTGTACACCATATATTTT. Encoded protein: CASSKGHNGAVGVYTIYF.

The chain is built from TRBV19 and TRBJ2-5, with 8 bases matching TRBD2. Germline trimming cut 7 bases from V and 0 bases from J; bases unmatched to any gene: 4. Looked up from germline, CDR1 is LNHDA and CDR2 is SQIVND (reference sequence). CDR3 size: 14 residues. The DNA of the CDR3 is TGTGCCAGTATGGAGCGGGAGCACCAAGAGACCCAGTACTTC. Translating gives CASMEREHQETQYF. The complete variable domain, with remaining parts taken from reference TRBV19 and TRBJ2-5, reads DGGITQSPKYLFRKEGQNVTLSCEQNLNHDAMYWYRQDPGQGLRLIYYSQIVNDFQKGDIAEGYSVSREKKESFPLTVTSAQKNPTAFYLCASMEREHQETQYFGPGTRLLVL.

The V and J genes are TRBV6-6 and TRBJ1-5, with a possible D match to TRBD1 (6 bases). The V end was cut by 4 bases, the J end by 15 bases, with 19 bases between. Looked up from germline, CDR1 is MNHNY and CDR2 is SVGAGI (reference sequence). This CDR3 comprises 13 residues. This CDR3 is CASSSDSIHLGHF. Written as DNA, the CDR3 is TGTGCCAGCAGTTCGGACAGTATCCATTTGGGGCATTTT.

The chain employs TRBV21-1 and TRBJ2-2; no check of the table's D call, TRBD1, against the DNA was made. TRBV21-1 is tagged as a pseudogene. The CDR3 consists of 15 residues. The CDR3 DNA is TGTGCCAGCAGCGGCCGACAGACGAACACCGGGGAGCTGTTTTTT. It specifies CASSGRQTNTGELFF.

The rearrangement joins TRBV12-5 to TRBJ2-4; tentative D call: TRBD1 (6 bases). Deletions cut 4 bases from V and 3 bases from J, with 16 bases between. The length of the CDR3 is 16 residues. Germline V gene lookup returns CDR1 LGHNT and CDR2 FRNRAP. The CDR3 reads CASGSGQTSDKNIQYF. DNA of the CDR3: TGTGCTAGTGGTTCTGGACAGACCTCTGACAAAAACATTCAGTACTTC. Together with reference TRBV12-5 and TRBJ2-4, the CDR3 gives the full variable domain: DARVTQTPRHKVTEMGQEVTMRCQPILGHNTVFWYRQTMMQGLELLAYFRNRAPLDDSGMPKDRFSAEMPDATLATLKIQPSEPRDSAVYFCASGSGQTSDKNIQYFGAGTRLSVL.

This chain connects TRBV6-1 to TRBJ1-5, with D possibly being TRBD1 (6 bases). Looked up from germline, CDR1 is MNHNS and CDR2 is SASEGT. There are 15 residues in the CDR3. V lost 6 bases to trimming and J lost 2 bases, with 14 bases between them. The CDR3 reads CASSGGPYGNQPQHF. The CDR3 DNA follows: TGTGCCAGCAGCGGGGGGCCTTATGGCAATCAGCCCCAGCATTTT.

This clone was observed once. The gene calls are TRBV9 and TRBJ2-3, with 8 bases that match TRBD2. CDR3 length: 16 amino acids. Germline CDR1 and CDR2: SGDLS and YYNGEE. With 3 bases clipped from V and 2 bases from J, the junction kept 8 bases outside the gene matches. This CDR3 is CASSERAGANTDTQYF. In DNA form, the CDR3 reads TGTGCCAGCAGCGAGCGAGCGGGGGCCAACACAGATACGCAGTATTTT.

This chain connects TRBV10-2 to TRBJ1-2, with unresolved D. This CDR3 region has 12 residues. Germline CDR1 WSHSY, CDR2 SAAADI. Trimming left V 4 bases short and J 4 bases short, with 7 bases between. The CDR3 is CASSGFGYGYTF. CDR3 nucleotides: TGCGCCAGCAGTGGGTTCGGCTATGGCTACACCTTC.

Comments on this clone: The conserved final phenylalanine or tryptophan is absent from the CDR3, which likely points to a read error. V and J are TRBV28 and TRBJ2-7, with 11 bases identical to TRBD2. This CDR3 spans 15 amino acids. Looked up from germline, CDR1 is MDHEN and CDR2 is SYDVKM. The trim removed 1 base at V and 4 bases at J, leaving 3 bases unmatched. In DNA, the CDR3 is TGTGCCAGCAGTTTATTAGGGACTAGCGGATACGAGCAGTACTCC. Encoded protein: CASSLLGTSGYEQYS.